The T cell receptor beta chain under discussion was sequenced for a study of PD-L1 blockade in urothelial cancer. About the research overall: Earlier, patients had received 0 to 3 chemotherapy regimens. Peripheral blood specimens exhibited a median yield of about 140,000 T cells. Blood drawn 3 weeks (second dose) and 6 weeks after treatment start was analyzed.

Time point in this sample: peripheral blood 6 weeks after treatment start. Samples spanned pretreatment and treatment, with 1 to 8 time points per patient. The repertoire was sequenced with immunoSEQ multiplex PCR; TCRdb's copy has only in-frame clones and lacks some. The sample holds fewer than 90,000 clones, 80% to 95% seen once. CDR1 and CDR2 from the germline V gene are MNHNS and SASEGT. V gave up 0 bases and J gave up 4 bases, with 12 bases separating them. The CDR3 extends over 15 amino acids. The sequences come from PBMCs, collected around atezolizumab (anti-PD-L1) treatment. The TCR originated in a woman over 75 with urothelial cancer. The genes are TRBV6-1 and TRBJ1-2; D is undetermined. CDR3 sequence (DNA): TGTGCCAGCAGTGAAGCGGGCACAGCAATCTATGGCTACACCTTC. Translating gives CASSEAGTAIYGYTF.